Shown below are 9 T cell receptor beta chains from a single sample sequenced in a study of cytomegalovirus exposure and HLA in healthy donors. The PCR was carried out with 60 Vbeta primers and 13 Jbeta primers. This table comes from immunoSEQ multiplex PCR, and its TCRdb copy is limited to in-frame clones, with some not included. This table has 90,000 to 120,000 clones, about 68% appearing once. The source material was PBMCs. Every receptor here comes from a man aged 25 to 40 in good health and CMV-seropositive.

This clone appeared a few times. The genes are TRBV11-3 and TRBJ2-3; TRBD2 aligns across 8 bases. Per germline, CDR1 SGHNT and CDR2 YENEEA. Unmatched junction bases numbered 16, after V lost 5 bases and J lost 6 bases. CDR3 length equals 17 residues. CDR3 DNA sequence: TGTGCCAGCAGCCACTTAGCTGCGGGGGGACGTCAGGATACGCAGTATTTT. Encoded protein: CASSHLAAGGRQDTQYF.

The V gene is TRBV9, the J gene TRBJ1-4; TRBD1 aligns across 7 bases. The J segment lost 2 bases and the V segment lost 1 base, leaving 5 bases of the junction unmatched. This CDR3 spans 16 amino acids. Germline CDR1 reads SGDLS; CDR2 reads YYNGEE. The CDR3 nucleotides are TGTGCCAGCAGCGTAATGCAGGGGGAGACTAATGAAAAACTGTTTTTT. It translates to CASSVMQGETNEKLFF.

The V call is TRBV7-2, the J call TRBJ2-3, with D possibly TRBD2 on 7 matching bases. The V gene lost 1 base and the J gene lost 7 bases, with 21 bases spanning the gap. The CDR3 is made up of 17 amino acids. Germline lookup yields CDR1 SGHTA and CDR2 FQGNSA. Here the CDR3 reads CASSLGVVGGGPHTQYF. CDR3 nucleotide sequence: TGTGCCAGCAGCTTAGGTGTGGTTGGGGGGGGGCCGCATACGCAGTATTTT.

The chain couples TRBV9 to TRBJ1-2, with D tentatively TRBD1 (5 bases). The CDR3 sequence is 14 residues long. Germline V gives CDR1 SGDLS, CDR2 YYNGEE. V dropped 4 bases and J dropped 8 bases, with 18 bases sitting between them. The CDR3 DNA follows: TGTGCCAGCAGCCCCCCGGGGAGGGGCTGGGGCTACACCTTC. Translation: CASSPPGRGWGYTF.

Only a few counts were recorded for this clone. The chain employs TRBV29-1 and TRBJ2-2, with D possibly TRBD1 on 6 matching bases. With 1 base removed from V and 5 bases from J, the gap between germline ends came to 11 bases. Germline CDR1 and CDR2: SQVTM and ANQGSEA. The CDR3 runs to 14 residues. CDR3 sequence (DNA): TGCAGCGTTGAAGGGGCAGGGGTAACCGGGGAGCTGTTTTTT. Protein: CSVEGAGVTGELFF.

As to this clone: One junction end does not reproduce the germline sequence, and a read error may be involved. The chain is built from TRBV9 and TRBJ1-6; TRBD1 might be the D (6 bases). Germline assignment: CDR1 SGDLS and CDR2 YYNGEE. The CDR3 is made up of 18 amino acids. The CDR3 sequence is CASSAASSGGLLNPPLHF. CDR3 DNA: TGTGCCAGCAGCGCAGCCTCCTCGGGGGGCCTCCTTAATCCACCCCTCCACTTT.

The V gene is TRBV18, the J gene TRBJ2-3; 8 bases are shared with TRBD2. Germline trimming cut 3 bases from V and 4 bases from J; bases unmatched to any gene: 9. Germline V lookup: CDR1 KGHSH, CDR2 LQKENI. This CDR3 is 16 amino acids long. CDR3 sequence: CASSPYPGGGADTQYF. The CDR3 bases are TGTGCCAGCTCACCTTACCCCGGGGGGGGTGCAGATACGCAGTATTTT.

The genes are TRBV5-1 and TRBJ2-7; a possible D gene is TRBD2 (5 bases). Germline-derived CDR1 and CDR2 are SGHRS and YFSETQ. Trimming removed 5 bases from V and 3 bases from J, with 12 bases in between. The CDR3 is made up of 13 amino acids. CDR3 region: CASSPAGSYEQYF. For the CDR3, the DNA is TGCGCCAGCAGTCCTGCGGGCAGCTACGAGCAGTACTTC.

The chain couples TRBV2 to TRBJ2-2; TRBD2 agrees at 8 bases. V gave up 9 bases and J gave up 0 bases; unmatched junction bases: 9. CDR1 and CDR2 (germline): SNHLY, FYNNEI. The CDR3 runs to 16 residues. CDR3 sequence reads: CAREAPGGTNTGELFF. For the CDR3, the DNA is TGTGCCAGGGAAGCGCCGGGGGGGACGAACACCGGGGAGCTGTTTTTT.